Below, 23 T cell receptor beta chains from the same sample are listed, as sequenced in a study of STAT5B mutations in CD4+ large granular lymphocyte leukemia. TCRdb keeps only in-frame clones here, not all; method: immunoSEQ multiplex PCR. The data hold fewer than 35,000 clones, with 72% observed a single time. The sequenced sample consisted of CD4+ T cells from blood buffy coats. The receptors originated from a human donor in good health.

The CDR3 here is CASSPPGGEGYGYTF. The CDR3 DNA is TGTGCCAGCAGTCCCCCCGGGGGCGAGGGCTATGGCTACACCTTC. This chain links TRBV2 with TRBJ1-2; D perhaps matches TRBD1 (6 bases). The germline V gene has CDR1 SNHLY and CDR2 FYNNEI. V lost 5 bases and J lost 4, with 17 bases in between. The CDR3 runs 15 residues.

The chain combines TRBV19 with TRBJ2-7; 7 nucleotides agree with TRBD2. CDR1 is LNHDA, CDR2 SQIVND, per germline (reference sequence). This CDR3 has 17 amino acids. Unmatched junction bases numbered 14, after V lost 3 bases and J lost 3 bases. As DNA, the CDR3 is TGTGCCAGTAGTATCAAGTCTAGCGGCCTATTCATCTACGAGCAGTACTTC. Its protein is CASSIKSSGLFIYEQYF. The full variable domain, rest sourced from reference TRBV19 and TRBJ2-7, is DGGITQSPKYLFRKEGQNVTLSCEQNLNHDAMYWYRQDPGQGLRLIYYSQIVNDFQKGDIAEGYSVSREKKESFPLTVTSAQKNPTAFYLCASSIKSSGLFIYEQYFGPGTRLTVT.

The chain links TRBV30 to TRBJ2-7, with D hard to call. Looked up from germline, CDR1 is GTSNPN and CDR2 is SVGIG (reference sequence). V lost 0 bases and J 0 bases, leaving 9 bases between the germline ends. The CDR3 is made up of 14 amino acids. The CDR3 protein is CAWSVGGVSYEQYF. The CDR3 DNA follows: TGTGCCTGGAGTGTTGGTGGGGTCTCCTACGAGCAGTACTTC. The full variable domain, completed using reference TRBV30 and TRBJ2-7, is SQTIHQWPATLVQPVGSPLSLECTVEGTSNPNLYWYRQAAGRGLQLLFYSVGIGQISSEVPQNLSASRPQDRQFILSSKKLLLSDSGFYLCAWSVGGVSYEQYFGPGTRLTVT.

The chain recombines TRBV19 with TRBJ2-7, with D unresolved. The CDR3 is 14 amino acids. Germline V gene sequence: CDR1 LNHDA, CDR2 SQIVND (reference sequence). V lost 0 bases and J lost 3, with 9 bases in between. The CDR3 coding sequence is TGTGCCAGTAGTATAGATGGGCGGTACTACGAGCAGTACTTC. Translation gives CASSIDGRYYEQYF.

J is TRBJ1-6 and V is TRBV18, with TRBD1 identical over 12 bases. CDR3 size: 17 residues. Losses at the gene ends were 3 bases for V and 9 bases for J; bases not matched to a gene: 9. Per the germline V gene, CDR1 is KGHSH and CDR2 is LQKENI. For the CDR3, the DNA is TGTGCCAGCTCACCCATCGGGACAGGGGGCTCGGGTTCACCCCTCCACTTT. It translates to CASSPIGTGGSGSPLHF.

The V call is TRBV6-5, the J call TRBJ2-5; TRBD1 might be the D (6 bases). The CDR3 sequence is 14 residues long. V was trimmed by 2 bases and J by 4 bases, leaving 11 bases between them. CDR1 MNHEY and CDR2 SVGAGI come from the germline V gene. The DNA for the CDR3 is TGTGCCAGCAGTTACCGGACAGTCCGAGAGACCCAGTACTTC. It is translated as CASSYRTVRETQYF.

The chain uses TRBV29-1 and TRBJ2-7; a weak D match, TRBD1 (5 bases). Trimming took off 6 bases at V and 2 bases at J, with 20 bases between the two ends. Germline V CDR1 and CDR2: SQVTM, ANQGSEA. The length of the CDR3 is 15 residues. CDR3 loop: CSVVETDLPTYEQYF. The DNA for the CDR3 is TGCAGCGTGGTGGAGACAGATTTACCCACCTACGAGCAGTACTTC.

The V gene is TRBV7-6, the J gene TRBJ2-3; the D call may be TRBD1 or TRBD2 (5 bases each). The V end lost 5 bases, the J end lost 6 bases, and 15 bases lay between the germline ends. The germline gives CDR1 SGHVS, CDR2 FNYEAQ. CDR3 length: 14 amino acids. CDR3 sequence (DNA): TGTGCCAGCAGCCCGTCCGGGGCGTTGGATACGCAGTATTTT. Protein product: CASSPSGALDTQYF.

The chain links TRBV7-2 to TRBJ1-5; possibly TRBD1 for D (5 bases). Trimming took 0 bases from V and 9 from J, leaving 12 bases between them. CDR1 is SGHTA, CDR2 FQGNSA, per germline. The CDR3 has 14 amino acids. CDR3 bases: TGTGCCAGCAGCTTAGCTGGGGGGAGGGGGCCCCAGCATTTT. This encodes CASSLAGGRGPQHF.

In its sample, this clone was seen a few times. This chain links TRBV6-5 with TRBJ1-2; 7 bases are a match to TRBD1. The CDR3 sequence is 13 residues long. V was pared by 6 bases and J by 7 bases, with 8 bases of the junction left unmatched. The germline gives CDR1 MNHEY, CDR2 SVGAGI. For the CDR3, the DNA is TGTGCCAGCAGCGAACAGGGGTTGGGTGGCTACACCTTC. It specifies CASSEQGLGGYTF.

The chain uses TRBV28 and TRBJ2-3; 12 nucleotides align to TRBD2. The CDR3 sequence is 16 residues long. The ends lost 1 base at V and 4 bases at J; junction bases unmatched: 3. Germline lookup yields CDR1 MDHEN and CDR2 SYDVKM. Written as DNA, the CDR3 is TGTGCCAGCAGTTTATTGTCTAGCGGGGGGGCAGATACGCAGTATTTT. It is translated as CASSLLSSGGADTQYF.

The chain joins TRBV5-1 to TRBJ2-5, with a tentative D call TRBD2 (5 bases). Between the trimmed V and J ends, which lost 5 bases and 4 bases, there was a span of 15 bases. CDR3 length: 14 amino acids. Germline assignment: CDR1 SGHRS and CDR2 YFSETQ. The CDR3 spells CASSVQLGAETQYF. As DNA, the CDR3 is TGCGCCAGCAGTGTTCAACTAGGCGCAGAGACCCAGTACTTC.

In DNA form, the CDR3 reads TGTGCCAGCAGCATCCCCCCCGAAAACACCATATATTTT. Protein product: CASSIPPENTIYF. V gene TRBV9 combines with J gene TRBJ1-3, with D uncertain. CDR1 SGDLS and CDR2 YYNGEE come from the germline V gene. V was cut by 4 bases and J by 6 bases, with 11 bases left in between. This CDR3 contains 13 residues.

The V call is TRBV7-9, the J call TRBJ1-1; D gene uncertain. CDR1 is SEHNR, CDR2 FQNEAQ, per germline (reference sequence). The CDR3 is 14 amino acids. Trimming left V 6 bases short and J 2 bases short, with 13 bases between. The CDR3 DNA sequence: TGTGCCAGCAGTGATGTCTGGGTTAACACTGAAGCTTTCTTT. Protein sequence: CASSDVWVNTEAFF.

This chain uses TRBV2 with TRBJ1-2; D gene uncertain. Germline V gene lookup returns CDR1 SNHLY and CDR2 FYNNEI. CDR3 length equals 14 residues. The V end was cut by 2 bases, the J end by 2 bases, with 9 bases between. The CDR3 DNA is TGTGCCAGCAGTGAATTGACGGCCAACTATGGCTACACCTTC. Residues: CASSELTANYGYTF.

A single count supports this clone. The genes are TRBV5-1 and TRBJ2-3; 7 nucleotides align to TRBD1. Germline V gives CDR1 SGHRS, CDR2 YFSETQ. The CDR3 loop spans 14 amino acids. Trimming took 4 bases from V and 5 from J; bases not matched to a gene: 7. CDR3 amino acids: CASSPRQGIDTQYF. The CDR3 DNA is TGCGCCAGCAGCCCCCGACAGGGCATAGATACGCAGTATTTT.

The CDR3 spells CASRGQGMNTEAFF. As DNA, the CDR3 is TGTGCCAGCAGGGGACAGGGAATGAACACTGAAGCTTTCTTT. The genes are TRBV25-1 and TRBJ1-1; TRBD1 aligns across 9 bases. V shed 6 bases and J 0 bases; nucleotides not matched to a gene: 2. This CDR3 is 14 amino acids long. CDR1 is MGHDK, CDR2 SYGVNS, per germline.

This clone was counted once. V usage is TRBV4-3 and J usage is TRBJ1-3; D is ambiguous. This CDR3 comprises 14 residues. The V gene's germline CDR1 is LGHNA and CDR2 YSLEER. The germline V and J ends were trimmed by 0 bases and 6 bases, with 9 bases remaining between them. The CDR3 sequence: CASSQDRRSNTIYF. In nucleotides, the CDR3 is TGCGCCAGCAGCCAAGATAGACGGTCAAACACCATATATTTT.

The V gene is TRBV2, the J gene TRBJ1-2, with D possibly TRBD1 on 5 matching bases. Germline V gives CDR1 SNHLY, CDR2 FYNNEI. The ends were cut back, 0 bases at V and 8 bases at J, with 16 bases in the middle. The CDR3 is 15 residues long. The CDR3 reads CASSEAARDPRGYTF. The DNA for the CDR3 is TGTGCCAGCAGTGAAGCGGCCCGGGACCCCCGGGGCTACACCTTC.

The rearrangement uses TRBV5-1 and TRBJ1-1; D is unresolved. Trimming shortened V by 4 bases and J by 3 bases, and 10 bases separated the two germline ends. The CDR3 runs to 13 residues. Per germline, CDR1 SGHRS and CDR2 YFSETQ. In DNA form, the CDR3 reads TGCGCCAGCAGCCCTGACGTTTACACTGAAGCTTTCTTT. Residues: CASSPDVYTEAFF.

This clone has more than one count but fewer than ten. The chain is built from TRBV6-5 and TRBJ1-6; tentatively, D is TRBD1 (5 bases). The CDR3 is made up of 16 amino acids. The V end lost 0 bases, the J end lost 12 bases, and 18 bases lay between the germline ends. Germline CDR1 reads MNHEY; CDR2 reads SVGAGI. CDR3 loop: CASSYSSGTGGVPLHF. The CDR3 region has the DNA TGTGCCAGCAGTTACTCCTCCGGGACCGGGGGTGTACCCCTCCACTTT.

CDR3: CASATRPRGEQYF. CDR3 nucleotide sequence: TGTGCCAGCGCTACTCGGCCCCGGGGAGAGCAGTACTTC. This chain uses TRBV6-1 with TRBJ2-7; D may be TRBD2 (5 bases). The CDR3 covers 13 residues. V lost 8 bases to trimming and J lost 7 bases, with 18 bases between them. Germline lookup yields CDR1 MNHNS and CDR2 SASEGT.

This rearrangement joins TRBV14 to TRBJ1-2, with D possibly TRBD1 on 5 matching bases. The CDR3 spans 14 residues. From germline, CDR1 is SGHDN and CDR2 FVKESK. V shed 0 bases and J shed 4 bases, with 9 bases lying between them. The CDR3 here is CASSQDPGPYGYTF. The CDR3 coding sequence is TGTGCCAGCAGCCAAGACCCGGGGCCCTATGGCTACACCTTC.